Listed here are 27 T cell receptor beta chains from one sample, sequenced in a study of regulatory T cells in long-lasting Graves disease. The sample's time point: persistent/refractory GD, antithyroid drugs over 5 years with positive TRAb. Construction of the TCR library relied on RNA isolated from PBMCs. Combining iRepertoire HTBI primers with Arm-PCR of CDR3 regions, the authors built TCR beta libraries. TCRdb reprocessed the multiplex PCR reads with MiXCR, giving one entry per CDR3 protein. This sample has around 450,000 distinct CDR3 sequences; about a fifth occur once, and the top ten carry 6.5% to 9%. The sequencing here drew on peripheral blood mononuclear cells (PBMCs), taken when the disease was refractory, from a patient treated with antithyroid drugs. These receptors originate from a female donor with Graves disease.

The V and J genes are TRBV6-2 or TRBV6-3 and TRBJ2-3; a possible D gene is TRBD2 (6 bases). Trimming removed 2 bases from V and 5 bases from J, with 17 bases in between. Germline V lookup: CDR1 MNHEY, CDR2 SVGEGT. The CDR3 has 16 residues. CDR3 sequence: CASSYQREIAQDTQYF. For the CDR3, the DNA is TGTGCCAGCAGTTACCAACGGGAGATTGCGCAAGATACGCAGTATTTT.

This chain links TRBV19 with TRBJ2-1; 7 positions agree with TRBD2. Germline loops: CDR1 LNHDA, CDR2 SQIVND (reference sequence). The CDR3 is 17 amino acids. The V and J ends lost 0 bases and 4 bases, in that order; junction bases with no gene match: 9. CDR3 sequence: CASSIEKPASGYNEQFF. As DNA, the CDR3 is TGTGCCAGTAGTATAGAAAAACCGGCTAGCGGATACAATGAGCAGTTCTTC.

This clonotype was detected a few times. The CDR3 spells CASSINRGGNEKLFF. In DNA form, the CDR3 reads TGTGCCAGTAGTATCAACAGGGGAGGTAATGAAAAACTGTTTTTT. The chain uses TRBV19 and TRBJ1-4, with TRBD1 matching 7 bases. The J segment lost 4 bases and the V segment lost 3 bases, leaving 5 bases of the junction unmatched. CDR3 length: 15 residues. Per the germline V gene, CDR1 is LNHDA and CDR2 is SQIVND (reference sequence).

This clonotype was detected only a few times. The V gene is TRBV28, the J gene TRBJ2-3, with TRBD1 matching over 10 bases. Germline CDR1 is MDHEN and CDR2 is SYDVKM. The CDR3 runs 13 residues. The ends lost 10 bases at V and 1 base at J; junction bases unmatched: 2. The CDR3 nucleotides are TGTGCCATTGGACAGGGGGGCACAGATACGCAGTATTTT. Its translation: CAIGQGGTDTQYF.

This clonotype was counted many times. The rearrangement joins TRBV28 to TRBJ1-2, with D possibly matching TRBD1 (5 bases). The CDR3 length is 14 residues. V gave up 6 bases and J gave up 1 base, with 12 bases separating them. CDR1 is MDHEN, CDR2 SYDVKM, per germline. CDR3 bases: TGTGCCAGCAGGGTAGACAGTTATAACTATGGCTACACCTTC. This encodes CASRVDSYNYGYTF.

This clonotype was seen many times. The V gene is TRBV28, the J gene TRBJ1-1, with D uncertain. CDR3 length equals 15 residues. Germline loops: CDR1 MDHEN, CDR2 SYDVKM. Trimming took off 1 base at V and 0 bases at J, with 9 bases between the two ends. The DNA for the CDR3 is TGTGCCAGCAGTTTATATAGTAGGCTGAACACTGAAGCTTTCTTT. Encoded protein: CASSLYSRLNTEAFF.

At least ten counts were recorded for this clonotype. CDR3 sequence (DNA): TGTGCCAGCAGCCCCCGGATGAACACTGAAGCTTTCTTT. It encodes CASSPRMNTEAFF. This rearrangement joins TRBV3-1 to TRBJ1-1; D is unclear. Trimming pared 4 bases from V and 0 bases from J, leaving 6 bases between. Per the germline V gene, CDR1 is LGHDT and CDR2 is YNNKEL (reference sequence). The CDR3 covers 13 residues. Filled out from reference TRBV3-1 and TRBJ1-1, the complete variable domain reads DTAVSQTPKYLVTQMGNDKSIKCEQNLGHDTMYWYKQDSKKFLKIMFSYNNKELIINETVPNRFSPKSPDKAHLNLHINSLELGDSAVYFCASSPRMNTEAFFGQGTRLTVV.

This clonotype was observed a few times. The conserved phenylalanine or tryptophan normally closing the CDR3 is absent here, so this likely arose from a read error. The V call is TRBV20-1, the J call TRBJ1-2; 7 nucleotides align to TRBD1. Per germline, CDR1 DFQATT and CDR2 SNEGSKA (reference sequence). The CDR3 has 13 amino acids. The trim removed 6 bases at V and 2 bases at J, leaving 6 bases unmatched. CDR3 region: CSATPTGNYGYTS. CDR3 bases: TGCAGTGCGACACCGACAGGGAACTATGGCTACACCTCC.

This clonotype was counted many times. This rearrangement joins TRBV7-9 to TRBJ1-2; D is possibly TRBD1 (6 bases). The CDR3 length is 14 residues. Germline-derived CDR1 and CDR2 are SEHNR and FQNEAQ (reference sequence). Trimming stripped 7 bases from V and 8 bases from J, with 20 bases between. The CDR3 spells CASTLGAGGSGYTF. The CDR3 region has the DNA TGTGCCAGCACCCTGGGGGCCGGGGGTTCCGGCTACACCTTC.

This clonotype showed up many times. The chain carries TRBV28 and TRBJ2-4; TRBD2 agrees at 11 bases. The CDR3 loop spans 18 amino acids. Per the germline V gene, CDR1 is MDHEN and CDR2 is SYDVKM. V trimming: 2 bases; J trimming: 0 bases; junction bases outside the gene matches: 6. The CDR3 is CASSLTSGSLVAKNIQYF. The CDR3 DNA reads TGTGCCAGCAGTTTAACTAGCGGGAGCTTGGTAGCCAAAAACATTCAGTACTTC.

At least ten counts were recorded for this clonotype. The chain carries TRBV28 and TRBJ2-7; 7 bases fit TRBD1. V lost 8 bases and J lost 3; bases outside the gene matches: 10. The CDR3 spans 14 residues. Germline CDR1 MDHEN, CDR2 SYDVKM. The CDR3 region has the DNA TGTGCCAGCTCTGGACAGGCGATCTACTACGAGCAGTACTTC. It codes for CASSGQAIYYEQYF.

Many counts were recorded for this clonotype. This sequence joins TRBV6-5 and TRBJ2-5; tentatively, D is TRBD2 (6 bases). CDR1 and CDR2 (germline): MNHEY, SVGAGI. The CDR3 loop spans 15 amino acids. Trimming removed 0 bases at V and 7 bases at J, with 15 bases between. CDR3 protein: CASSYSQGEGGTQYF. Here the CDR3 DNA reads TGTGCCAGCAGTTACTCTCAGGGAGAGGGAGGGACCCAGTACTTC.

J is TRBJ2-7 and V is TRBV7-3; 8 bases match TRBD2. Looked up from germline, CDR1 is SGHTA and CDR2 is FQGTGA. There are 16 residues in the CDR3. The V and J ends lost 5 bases and 5 bases, in that order; junction bases with no gene match: 14. Here the CDR3 DNA reads TGTGCCAGCAGCCCCAGGCCGTGGCGGGAGGATAACGAGCAGTACTTC. This translates into CASSPRPWREDNEQYF.

The chain carries TRBV19 and TRBJ2-7, with 8 bases lining up with TRBD2. V lost 3 bases to trimming and J lost 2 bases; unmatched junction nucleotides: 6. The germline CDR1 and CDR2 sequences are LNHDA and SQIVND (reference sequence). The CDR3 contains 15 residues. CDR3 region: CASSIILAGTYEQYF. CDR3 DNA sequence: TGTGCCAGTAGTATTATCTTAGCGGGGACCTACGAGCAGTACTTC.

On this clonotype itself: Being one base from a much bigger clone, this may be a read error. The V call is TRBV2, the J call TRBJ1-1; D possibly corresponds to TRBD1 (6 bases). CDR1 and CDR2 (germline): SNHLY, FYNNEI. V was pared by 6 bases and J by 6 bases, with 11 bases between. CDR3 length equals 12 residues. DNA for the CDR3: TGTGCCAGCAGGTCCCGGGGGCCTGAAGCTTTCTTT. Residues: CASRSRGPEAFF.

The chain has TRBV6-1 and TRBJ2-5; no reliable D call. The CDR3 has 13 residues. Germline V gives CDR1 MNHNS, CDR2 SASEGT. V was trimmed by 7 bases and J by 7 bases, leaving 16 bases between them. The CDR3 DNA reads as TGTGCCAGCATGAAACCTGGGGTGGGGACCCAGTACTTC. It yields the protein CASMKPGVGTQYF.

V and J are TRBV20-1 and TRBJ2-4; D possibly corresponds to TRBD1 (5 bases). Germline loops: CDR1 DFQATT, CDR2 SNEGSKA (reference sequence). The ends were cut back, 6 bases at V and 0 bases at J, with 15 bases in the middle. There are 15 residues in the CDR3. The CDR3 nucleotides read TGCAGTGCACCGACAGTCTTAGAAGCCAAAAACATTCAGTACTTC. This codes for CSAPTVLEAKNIQYF.

This clonotype was found many times. The chain has TRBV28 and TRBJ2-7; TRBD1 or TRBD2 may be the D gene (6 bases each). Trimming took off 2 bases at V and 6 bases at J, with 14 bases between the two ends. The germline V gene encodes CDR1 MDHEN and CDR2 SYDVKM. This CDR3 region has 14 residues. CDR3 coding DNA: TGTGCCAGCAGTTTAACCGGGGGCCACGGCGAGCAGTACTTC. Amino acid sequence: CASSLTGGHGEQYF.

This clonotype was detected ten times or more. This chain uses TRBV20-1 with TRBJ2-5; no clear D. Trimming pared 5 bases from V and 2 bases from J, leaving 9 bases between. The CDR3 runs 12 residues. CDR1 DFQATT and CDR2 SNEGSKA come from the germline V gene (reference sequence). CDR3 DNA: TGCAGTGCTCCTAGGCAGCAAGAGACCCAGTACTTC. Amino acid sequence: CSAPRQQETQYF.

The chain has TRBV19 and TRBJ1-2; a weak D match, TRBD1 (5 bases). V was pared by 7 bases and J by 8 bases, with 23 bases between. This CDR3 is built from 15 residues. Germline CDR1 is LNHDA and CDR2 is SQIVND (reference sequence). This CDR3 is CASTWGTGPGFGYTF. CDR3 coding DNA: TGTGCCAGTACCTGGGGGACGGGGCCCGGTTTCGGCTACACCTTC.

This clonotype was counted ten times or more. This chain links TRBV28 with TRBJ1-2, with D unresolved. There are 14 residues in the CDR3. Germline assignment: CDR1 MDHEN and CDR2 SYDVKM. V gave up 2 bases and J gave up 6 bases, with 13 bases separating them. CDR3 residues: CASSLSQWQNGYTF. CDR3 bases: TGTGCCAGCAGTTTAAGCCAATGGCAGAATGGCTACACCTTC.

This clonotype has only a few counts. A much larger clone lies one base from this, so it may be a read error. The V call is TRBV28, the J call TRBJ2-2; D might be TRBD2 (6 bases). The CDR3 runs 13 residues. Germline V lookup: CDR1 MDHEN, CDR2 SYDVKM. The chain's CDR3 is CASSGGQGGELSF. CDR3 DNA sequence: TGTGCCAGCAGTGGTGGGCAGGGCGGGGAGCTGTCTTTT.

The J gene is TRBJ1-1, the V gene TRBV6-1; D is unclear. In germline, CDR1 is MNHNS, CDR2 SASEGT. The CDR3 covers 15 residues. Trimming removed 6 bases from V and 1 base from J, with 15 bases in between. Here the CDR3 reads CASREAGKTNTEAFF. DNA of the CDR3: TGTGCCAGCAGAGAGGCGGGCAAAACGAACACTGAAGCTTTCTTT.

This clonotype came up many times. The CDR3 here is CASSPKGQGGYTF. The DNA of the CDR3 is TGTGCCAGCAGCCCCAAGGGCCAGGGGGGCTACACCTTC. The chain uses TRBV7-2 and TRBJ1-2; D may be TRBD1 (6 bases). Trimming pared 5 bases from V and 8 bases from J, leaving 15 bases between. CDR1 SGHTA and CDR2 FQGNSA come from the germline V gene. The CDR3 runs to 13 residues.

This clonotype was recorded at least ten times. The chain joins TRBV15 to TRBJ1-5; a possible D gene is TRBD1 (5 bases). This CDR3 is built from 15 residues. The germline gives CDR1 LNHNV, CDR2 YYDKDF (reference sequence). Trimming removed 11 bases from V and 2 bases from J, with 19 bases in between. The CDR3 sequence: CASGTGPGGNQPQHF. CDR3 nucleotide sequence: TGTGCCTCGGGTACCGGGCCGGGGGGCAATCAGCCCCAGCATTTT.

This clonotype has just a few counts. The chain has TRBV14 and TRBJ2-7; a weak D match, TRBD1 (6 bases). V was trimmed by 1 base and J by 0 bases, leaving 10 bases between them. CDR1 and CDR2 (germline): SGHDN, FVKESK. The CDR3 consists of 15 residues. CDR3 residues: CASSQGQDASYEQYF. DNA of the CDR3: TGTGCCAGCAGCCAAGGACAGGACGCCTCCTACGAGCAGTACTTC.

In regard to this clonotype: This likely stems from a read error, as it lies one base from a far larger clone. V gene TRBV6-1 combines with J gene TRBJ2-5; D call uncertain. CDR1 and CDR2 (germline): MNHNS, SASEGT. This CDR3 is 12 amino acids long. V lost 5 bases and J 4 bases, leaving 8 bases between the germline ends. The CDR3 spells CASSNSRETQYF. The CDR3 DNA sequence: TGTGCCAGCAGTAACAGTCGAGAGACCCAGTACTTC.